This note documents a single TCR beta chain sequence. The authors extracted RNA and reverse transcribed it into cDNA as the sequencing template. Assay used: immunoSEQ multiplex PCR; TCRdb lists only in-frame clones, some missing. Among about 190,000 clones, approximately 60% were seen once, and the ten largest hold about 0.69%. This specimen belongs to a study of CD8+ T cells in alopecia areata. CDR3 length: 11 amino acids. Per the germline V gene, CDR1 is MNHNS and CDR2 is SASEGT. Trimming removed 7 bases from V and 10 bases from J, with 13 bases in between. The treatment denotes: oral pan-JAK inhibitor, 5-10 mg twice daily.

This sequence originates from a human donor with alopecia areata. J is TRBJ1-2 and V is TRBV6-1; D gene uncertain. The sample in question was CD4+ T cells sorted from blood, obtained at week 4, from a patient treated with tofacitinib. CDR3 in amino acids: CASTLTYFYTF. CDR3 DNA: TGTGCCAGCACTTTGACGTACTTCTACACCTTC.